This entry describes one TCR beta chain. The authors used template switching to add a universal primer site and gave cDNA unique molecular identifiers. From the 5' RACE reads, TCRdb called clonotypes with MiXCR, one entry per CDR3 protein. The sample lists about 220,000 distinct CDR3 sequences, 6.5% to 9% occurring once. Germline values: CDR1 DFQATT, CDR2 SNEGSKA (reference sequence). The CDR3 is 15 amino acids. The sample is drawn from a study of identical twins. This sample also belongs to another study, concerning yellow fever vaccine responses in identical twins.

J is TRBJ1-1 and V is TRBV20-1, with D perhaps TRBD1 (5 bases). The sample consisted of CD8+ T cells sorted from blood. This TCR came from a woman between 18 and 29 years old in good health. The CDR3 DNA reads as TGCAGCGCGCGGGACCGCCGGACGATGAACACTGAAGCTTTCTTT. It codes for CSARDRRTMNTEAFF.